The source of this T cell receptor beta chain is a study of T cell changes during pregnancy in multiple sclerosis. The CDR3 has 13 amino acids. Germline V lookup: CDR1 MNHEY, CDR2 SVGAGI. V shed 6 bases and J shed 2 bases, with 10 bases lying between them. The table came from immunoSEQ multiplex PCR; TCRdb's copy has only in-frame clones and leaves some out. The sample lists about 40,000 clones, roughly 84% seen once, with approximately 4.3% in the top ten. This TCR came from a female donor with multiple sclerosis, enrolled in a pregnancy study. V and J are TRBV6-5 and TRBJ1-2; D is unresolved. The material was CD8+ T cells from peripheral blood mononuclear cells, obtained in the first trimester of pregnancy. CDR3 nucleotides: TGTGCCAGCAGCCTACAGTGGAACTATGGCTACACCTTC. Its translation: CASSLQWNYGYTF.